This T cell receptor beta chain came from a study of vaccination effects on CD4 cells after COVID-19. As for the study in general: Sequencing was preceded by expansion of antigen-specific CD4+ T cells with viral peptide pools in the ViraFEST assay. Subjects were given two BNT162b2 or mRNA-1273 vaccine doses. The study's findings and limits: A shortage of convalescent patients and an absence of early post-infection timepoints characterized the study.

Libraries were prepared by immunoSEQ multiplex PCR; TCRdb keeps only in-frame clonotypes and omits some of them. The sample shows around 50,000 clones, roughly three fifths of them seen only once. Germline CDR1 reads SQVTM; CDR2 reads ANQGSEA. With V trimmed by 4 bases and J by 5 bases, 4 bases remained unmatched. This CDR3 has 13 amino acids. At the end of around eleven days of culture, CD4+ T cells were isolated. Vaccinees lacked prior SARS-CoV-2 infection and tested negative for nucleocapsid antibodies. For this clone: Its antigen remains unidentified.

This clonotype was sampled from a human donor who received a COVID-19 vaccine. Sequencing used CD4+ T cells from PBMCs cultured without peptide, obtained before COVID-19 vaccination. The V gene is TRBV29-1, the J gene TRBJ1-5, with 8 bases lining up with TRBD1. CDR3 region: CSVGQGADQPQHF. As DNA, the CDR3 is TGCAGCGTTGGGCAGGGGGCTGATCAGCCCCAGCATTTT.